This TCR beta chain was retrieved from a study of blood T cell repertoires in COVID-19. Study overall: Samples of COVID-19 (acute and convalescent) were obtained from the United States, Italy and Spain. PBMCs, B-cell-depleted T cells, or T cells were the source of the cDNA or gDNA that made up the material.

In the original processing: Reference gene primer amplification in the assay estimated nucleated cell counts. Measured with immunoSEQ multiplex PCR; TCRdb has only the in-frame clones, and not every one. The DNA gave D and trimming, while V, J and clone size come from that table. The sample holds about 190,000 clones; around 89% are singletons and the top ten take roughly 4.7%. The TCR comes from a human donor in a cohort sampled during active COVID-19. Sequencing was carried out using peripheral blood.

Written as DNA, the CDR3 is TGTGCCAGCAGCTTTGCTAGCGGGAGTGGTACAGATACGCAGTATTTT. This codes for CASSFASGSGTDTQYF. The chain uses TRBV11-2 and TRBJ2-3; 10 nucleotides agree with TRBD2. Trimming removed 3 bases from V and 3 bases from J; junction bases left unmatched: 6. The germline gives CDR1 SGHAT, CDR2 FQNNGV. CDR3 length equals 16 residues.